This paragraph covers one TCR beta chain sequence. This sample stems from a study of cytomegalovirus exposure and HLA in healthy donors. Primers included in the PCR were 60 Vbeta and 13 Jbeta primers. Data came from immunoSEQ multiplex PCR; TCRdb stores just in-frame clones and leaves some out. The sample has approximately 190,000 clones; roughly 80% are singletons. Sequenced sample: PBMCs. This clonotype was sampled from a woman in her fifties or sixties in good health and CMV-seropositive.

CDR3: CASSLGPRTSGTSYEQYF. CDR3 sequence (DNA): TGCGCCAGCAGCTTGGGTCCCCGGACTAGCGGAACCAGCTACGAGCAGTACTTC. The J gene is TRBJ2-7, the V gene TRBV5-1; 10 bases line up with TRBD2. V lost 0 bases to trimming and J lost 3 bases; unmatched junction nucleotides: 12. CDR3 length: 18 amino acids. CDR1 and CDR2 from the germline V gene are SGHRS and YFSETQ. The full variable domain, completed using reference TRBV5-1 and TRBJ2-7, is KAGVTQTPRYLIKTRGQQVTLSCSPISGHRSVSWYQQTPGQGLQFLFEYFSETQRNKGNFPGRFSGRQFSNSRSEMNVSTLELGDSALYLCASSLGPRTSGTSYEQYFGPGTRLTVT.